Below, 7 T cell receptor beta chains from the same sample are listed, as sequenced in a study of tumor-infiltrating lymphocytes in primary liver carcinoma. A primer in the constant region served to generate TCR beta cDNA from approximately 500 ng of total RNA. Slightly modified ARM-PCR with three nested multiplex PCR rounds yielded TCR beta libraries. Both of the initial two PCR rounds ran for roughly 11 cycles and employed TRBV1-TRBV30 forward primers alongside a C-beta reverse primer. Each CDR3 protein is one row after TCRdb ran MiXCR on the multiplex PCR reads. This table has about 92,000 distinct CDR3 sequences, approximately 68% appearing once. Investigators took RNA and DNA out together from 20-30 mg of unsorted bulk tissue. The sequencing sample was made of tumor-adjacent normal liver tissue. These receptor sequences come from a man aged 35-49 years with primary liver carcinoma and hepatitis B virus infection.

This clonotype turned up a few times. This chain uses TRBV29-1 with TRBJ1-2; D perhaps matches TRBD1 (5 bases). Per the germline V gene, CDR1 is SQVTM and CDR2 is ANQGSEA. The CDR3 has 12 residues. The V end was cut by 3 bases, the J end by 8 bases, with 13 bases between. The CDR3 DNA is TGCAGCGTTGAGGACATCTTAGAGGGCTACACCTTC. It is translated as CSVEDILEGYTF.

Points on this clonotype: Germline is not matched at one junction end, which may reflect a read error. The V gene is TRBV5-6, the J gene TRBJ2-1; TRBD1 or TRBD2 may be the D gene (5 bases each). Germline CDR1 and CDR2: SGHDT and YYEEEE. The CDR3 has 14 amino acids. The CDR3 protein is CACRFGAVGNEQFF. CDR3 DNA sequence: TGTGCCTGCAGATTCGGGGCGGTGGGCAATGAGCAATTCTTC.

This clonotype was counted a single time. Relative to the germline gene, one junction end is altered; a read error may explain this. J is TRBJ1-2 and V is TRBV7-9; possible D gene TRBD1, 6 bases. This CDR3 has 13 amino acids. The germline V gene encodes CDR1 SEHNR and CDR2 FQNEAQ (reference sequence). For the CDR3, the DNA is TGTGCCAGCAGCTTAGATGGGGGCTCTGGCTGCACCTTC. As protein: CASSLDGGSGCTF.

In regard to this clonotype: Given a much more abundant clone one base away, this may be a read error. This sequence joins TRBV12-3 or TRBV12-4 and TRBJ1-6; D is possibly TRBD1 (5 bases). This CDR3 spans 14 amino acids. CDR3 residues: CASSFGGAYSPLQF. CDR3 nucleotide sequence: TGTGCCAGCAGTTTTGGGGGAGCGTATTCACCCCTCCAGTTT.

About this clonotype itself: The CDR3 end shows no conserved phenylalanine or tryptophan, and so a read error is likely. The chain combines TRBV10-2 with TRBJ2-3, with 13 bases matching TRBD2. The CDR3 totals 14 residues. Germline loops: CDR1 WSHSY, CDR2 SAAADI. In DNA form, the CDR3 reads TGCGCCAGCAGACTAGCGGGAGGGACAGATATGCAGTATTTG. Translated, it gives CASRLAGGTDMQYL.

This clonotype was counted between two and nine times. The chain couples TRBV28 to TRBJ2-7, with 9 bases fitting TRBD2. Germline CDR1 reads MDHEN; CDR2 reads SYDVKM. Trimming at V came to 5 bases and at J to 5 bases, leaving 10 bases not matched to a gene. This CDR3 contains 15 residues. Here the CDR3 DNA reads TGTGCCAGCAGTCCACCCCCGCGGGGGGGGGACGAGCAGTACTTC. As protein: CASSPPPRGGDEQYF.

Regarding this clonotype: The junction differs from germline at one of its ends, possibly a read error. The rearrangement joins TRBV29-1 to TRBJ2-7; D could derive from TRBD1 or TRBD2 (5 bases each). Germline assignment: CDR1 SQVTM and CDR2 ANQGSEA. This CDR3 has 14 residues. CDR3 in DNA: TGCAGCATTCGAGGGGCAGGGAAGAACTACGAACAGTACTTC. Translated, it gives CSIRGAGKNYEQYF.